These T cell receptor beta chains were read from a single sample in a study. TCRdb re-analysed the RT-PCR reads in MiXCR, keeping a single row per CDR3 protein. The sample lists about 680,000 distinct CDR3 sequences, 11% to 15% occurring once. What was sequenced was memory CD4+ T cells from blood. The receptors were sampled from a female donor in good health, serving as a healthy control. Both conserved end residues are part of each CDR3. The order of the fields is CDR3 length, clone size, J gene, D gene, V gene, CDR3 protein, CDR3 DNA. The D gene is left open where the match is weak. Clone size is not always given. Where it is, it says once, few, many or a class for expanded clones.

len: 14; abundance: NA; j_gene: TRBJ2-3; d_gene: NA; v_gene: TRBV20-1; CDR3aa: CSARNPALTDTQYF; CDR3nt: TGCAGTGCTAGAAACCCAGCCCTCACAGATACGCAGTATTTT
len: 12; abundance: many; j_gene: TRBJ1-2; d_gene: NA; v_gene: TRBV20-1; CDR3aa: CSAPQDNYGYTF; CDR3nt: TGCAGTGCTCCCCAGGATAACTATGGCTACACCTTC
len: 18; abundance: many; j_gene: TRBJ2-1; d_gene: TRBD2; v_gene: TRBV5-1; CDR3aa: CASSLLPSGRFSYNEQFF; CDR3nt: TGCGCCAGCAGCTTGTTGCCTAGCGGGAGATTCTCCTACAATGAGCAGTTCTTC
len: 14; abundance: NA; j_gene: TRBJ2-7; d_gene: NA; v_gene: TRBV5-5; CDR3aa: CASRQGTRSGEQYF; CDR3nt: TGTGCCAGCAGGCAGGGCACTAGATCAGGCGAGCAGTACTTC
len: 15; abundance: many; j_gene: TRBJ2-7; d_gene: TRBD1; v_gene: TRBV20-1; CDR3aa: CSARSQTGGGYEQYF; CDR3nt: TGCAGTGCTAGATCCCAGACAGGGGGGGGGTACGAGCAGTACTTC
len: 15; abundance: NA; j_gene: TRBJ2-7; d_gene: NA; v_gene: TRBV6-1; CDR3aa: CASLSAQGSSYEQYF; CDR3nt: TGTGCCAGCCTGTCGGCTCAGGGGAGCTCCTACGAGCAGTACTTC
len: 17; abundance: few; j_gene: TRBJ2-3; d_gene: NA; v_gene: TRBV5-6; CDR3aa: CASSRPYFAGNTDTQYF; CDR3nt: TGTGCCAGCAGCCGACCTTACTTCGCGGGTAACACAGATACGCAGTATTTT
len: 14; abundance: few; j_gene: TRBJ1-3; d_gene: NA; v_gene: TRBV5-5; CDR3aa: CASGPWLGGNTIYF; CDR3nt: TGTGCCAGCGGTCCCTGGCTGGGAGGAAACACCATATATTTT
len: 15; abundance: few; j_gene: TRBJ2-7; d_gene: NA; v_gene: TRBV3-1; CDR3aa: CASSQDPSRDYEQYF; CDR3nt: TGTGCCAGCAGCCAAGACCCTTCGCGGGACTACGAGCAGTACTTC
len: 14; abundance: few; j_gene: TRBJ1-5; d_gene: NA; v_gene: TRBV24-1; CDR3aa: CATSDAQRTQPQHF; CDR3nt: TGTGCCACCAGTGATGCACAGCGGACTCAGCCCCAGCATTTT
len: 12; abundance: NA; j_gene: TRBJ1-2; d_gene: NA; v_gene: TRBV2; CDR3aa: CASSELDYGYTF; CDR3nt: TGTGCCAGCAGTGAACTCGACTATGGCTACACCTTC
len: 12; abundance: NA; j_gene: TRBJ1-2; d_gene: NA; v_gene: TRBV5-1; CDR3aa: CASSSGTKGYTF; CDR3nt: TGCGCCAGCAGCTCCGGGACTAAGGGCTACACCTTC
len: 13; abundance: few; j_gene: TRBJ1-5; d_gene: NA; v_gene: TRBV12-3/TRBV12-4; CDR3aa: CASSWDGIQPQHF; CDR3nt: TGTGCCAGCAGTTGGGACGGTATCCAGCCCCAGCATTTT